The 21 T cell receptor beta chains below were found in one sample sequenced in a study of shared clonotypes between healthy human individuals. Produced via immunoSEQ multiplex PCR; TCRdb's table is partial and in-frame only. The table has approximately 740,000 clones, nearly 95% seen once. Naive CD8 isolation took CD45RO-negative cells positively selected for CCR7 and excluded terminally differentiated effector memory CD45RA+ cells. Source material: naive CD8+ T cells sorted from blood. Source of these receptors: a man aged 30 to 45 in good health.

About this clone itself: This specimen includes other DNA sequences encoding the same CDR3. CDR3 nucleotides: TGTGCCAGCAGCCAAGGATACGAGCAGTACTTC. Its protein is CASSQGYEQYF. The V call is TRBV14, the J call TRBJ2-7; D unresolved. The CDR3 sequence is 11 residues long. Trimming cost V 1 base and J 4 bases, with 2 bases left between them. Per the germline V gene, CDR1 is SGHDN and CDR2 is FVKESK.

This chain links TRBV27 with TRBJ1-1; no reliable D call. There are 12 residues in the CDR3. V was shortened by 2 bases and J by 8 bases, with 9 bases between the two germline ends. CDR1 and CDR2 (germline): MNHEY, SMNVEV (reference sequence). The CDR3 spells CASSLRPLEAFF. DNA for the CDR3: TGTGCCAGCAGTTTACGGCCTTTGGAAGCTTTCTTT.

This chain links TRBV7-9 with TRBJ2-1; 14 bases fit TRBD2. CDR3 length equals 16 residues. CDR1 and CDR2 from the germline V gene are SEHNR and FQNEAQ (reference sequence). The ends lost 6 bases at V and 8 bases at J; junction bases unmatched: 9. The CDR3 DNA reads TGTGCCAGCAGGTCCAGGACTAGCGGGAGGTCAGATGAGCAGTTCTTC. Its protein product is CASRSRTSGRSDEQFF.

This clone has more than one count but fewer than ten. The chain has TRBV13 and TRBJ2-7, with 7 bases lining up with TRBD2. The V gene end was trimmed by 8 bases and the J gene end by 3 bases; junction bases not matched to a gene: 13. The germline V gene has CDR1 PRHDT and CDR2 FYEKMQ (reference sequence). CDR3 length: 15 residues. The CDR3 reads CASGSMTGGDYEQYF. DNA for the CDR3: TGTGCCAGCGGCTCCATGACGGGGGGAGACTACGAGCAGTACTTC.

Regarding this clone: Germline is not matched at one junction end, which may reflect a read error. V usage is TRBV7-7 and J usage is TRBJ2-5; D not resolved. Germline V lookup: CDR1 SSHAT, CDR2 FNYEAQ (reference sequence). The CDR3 sequence is 13 residues long. The CDR3 DNA is TGTGCTAGCAGCTTCCGCCTGGGGGAGACCCAGTACTTC. It translates to CASSFRLGETQYF. Full variable domain (outside the CDR3, taken from reference TRBV7-7 and TRBJ2-5): GAGVSQSPRYKVTKRGQDVTLRCDPISSHATLYWYQQALGQGPEFLTYFNYEAQPDKSGLPSDRFSAERPEGSISTLTIQRTEQRDSAMYRCASSFRLGETQYFGPGTRLLVL.

V is TRBV4-1 and J is TRBJ2-3; tentative D call: TRBD2 (6 bases). The ends were cut back, 1 base at V and 1 base at J, with 9 bases in the middle. Per the germline V gene, CDR1 is MGHRA and CDR2 is YSYEKL. The CDR3 runs 15 residues. The CDR3 region is CASSQVAGRTDTQYF. The CDR3 nucleotides are TGCGCCAGCAGCCAAGTTGCGGGACGCACAGATACGCAGTATTTT.

The CDR3 sequence is CASSKTATNEKLFF. The CDR3 DNA follows: TGTGCCAGCAGCAAGACAGCAACTAATGAAAAACTGTTTTTT. The chain has TRBV7-9 and TRBJ1-4; maybe TRBD1 (5 bases). Germline V gene lookup returns CDR1 SEHNR and CDR2 FQNEAQ (reference sequence). Trimming took off 5 bases at V and 0 bases at J, with 7 bases between the two ends. The CDR3 contains 14 residues.

This chain connects TRBV7-9 to TRBJ2-1; TRBD1 or TRBD2 may be the D gene (5 bases each). The V gene lost 5 bases and the J gene lost 8 bases, with 22 bases spanning the gap. The CDR3 runs to 16 residues. Germline lookup yields CDR1 SEHNR and CDR2 FQNEAQ (reference sequence). CDR3: CASSGTGSRWVHEQFF. The CDR3 region has the DNA TGTGCCAGCAGCGGGACGGGATCTAGATGGGTGCATGAGCAGTTCTTC. The entire variable domain, with the rest obtained from reference TRBV7-9 and TRBJ2-1, is as follows: DTGVSQNPRHKITKRGQNVTFRCDPISEHNRLYWYRQTLGQGPEFLTYFQNEAQLEKSRLLSDRFSAERPKGSFSTLEIQRTEQGDSAMYLCASSGTGSRWVHEQFFGPGTRLTVL.

The chain uses TRBV15 and TRBJ1-4; D is perhaps TRBD1 (6 bases). Germline V gene data show CDR1 as LNHNV and CDR2 as YYDKDF (reference sequence). The CDR3 is made up of 17 amino acids. V was trimmed by 3 bases and J by 8 bases, leaving 22 bases between them. In DNA, the CDR3 is TGTGCCACCAGCAGTACCAAACAGGGCCCCAATGACGAAAAACTGTTTTTT. Translated: CATSSTKQGPNDEKLFF. Using reference TRBV15 and TRBJ1-4 for the parts outside the CDR3, the full variable domain is DAMVIQNPRYQVTQFGKPVTLSCSQTLNHNVMYWYQQKSSQAPKLLFHYYDKDFNNEADTPDNFQSRRPNTSFCFLDIRSPGLGDTAMYLCATSSTKQGPNDEKLFFGSGTQLSVL.

The chain has TRBV2 and TRBJ2-2; D call uncertain. The CDR3 has 11 amino acids. Deletions cut 2 bases from V and 6 bases from J, with 1 base between. The germline gives CDR1 SNHLY, CDR2 FYNNEI. For the CDR3, the DNA is TGTGCCAGCAGTGAACCCGGGGAGCTGTTTTTT. Translated, it gives CASSEPGELFF.

V is TRBV5-5 and J is TRBJ1-5; the D gene is possibly TRBD1 (6 bases). V was trimmed by 4 bases and J by 5 bases, leaving 10 bases between them. Germline V gives CDR1 SGHKS, CDR2 YYEKEE (reference sequence). The CDR3 totals 13 residues. The CDR3 loop reads CASSPDSYQPQHF. Written as DNA, the CDR3 is TGTGCCAGCAGCCCGGACAGTTATCAGCCCCAGCATTTT. Drawing the rest from reference TRBV5-5 and TRBJ1-5, the complete variable domain is DAGVTQSPTHLIKTRGQQVTLRCSPISGHKSVSWYQQVLGQGPQFIFQYYEKEERGRGNFPDRFSARQFPNYSSELNVNALLLGDSALYLCASSPDSYQPQHFGDGTRLSIL.

The chain links TRBV19 to TRBJ2-1; 9 bases align to TRBD2. The CDR3 sequence is 18 residues long. Per germline, CDR1 LNHDA and CDR2 SQIVND (reference sequence). V lost 3 bases and J lost 0; bases outside the gene matches: 9. CDR3 sequence: CASSIGLPSGVSYNEQFF. CDR3 sequence (DNA): TGTGCCAGTAGTATTGGCCTCCCTAGCGGGGTCTCCTACAATGAGCAGTTCTTC.

The chain combines TRBV10-3 with TRBJ2-2; 9 bases map to TRBD1. The germline gives CDR1 ENHRY, CDR2 SYGVKD. This CDR3 has 18 residues. V lost 4 bases and J lost 2; bases outside the gene matches: 11. The CDR3 here is CAISGVSETGGNTGELFF. The CDR3 region has the DNA TGTGCCATCAGTGGAGTATCCGAGACAGGGGGTAACACCGGGGAGCTGTTTTTT.

J is TRBJ2-5 and V is TRBV27, with 9 bases fitting TRBD1. This CDR3 is 15 amino acids long. The junction had 5 bases not matched to a gene; V was cut back by 1 base and J by 5 bases. Per germline, CDR1 MNHEY and CDR2 SMNVEV (reference sequence). Here the CDR3 DNA reads TGTGCCAGCAGTTTATTGACAGGGGGTCGGGAGACCCAGTACTTC. As protein: CASSLLTGGRETQYF.

To note about this clone: This may arise from a read error, as a much more abundant clone is one base away. The V call is TRBV7-3, the J call TRBJ2-1, with 10 bases lining up with TRBD2. The CDR3 loop spans 15 amino acids. V was pared by 5 bases and J by 0 bases, with 1 base of the junction left unmatched. Germline V lookup: CDR1 SGHTA, CDR2 FQGTGA. Here the CDR3 reads CASSASGSSYNEQFF. Here the CDR3 DNA reads TGTGCCAGCAGCGCTAGCGGGAGCTCCTACAATGAGCAGTTCTTC. Full variable domain (missing parts from reference TRBV7-3 and TRBJ2-1): GAGVSQTPSNKVTEKGKYVELRCDPISGHTALYWYRQSLGQGPEFLIYFQGTGAADDSGLPNDRFFAVRPEGSVSTLKIQRTERGDSAVYLCASSASGSSYNEQFFGPGTRLTVL.

The chain couples TRBV5-4 to TRBJ2-2; D is possibly TRBD1 (7 bases). The V end was cut by 0 bases, the J end by 3 bases, with 15 bases between. CDR1 and CDR2 from the germline V gene are SGHNT and YYREEE (reference sequence). CDR3 size: 17 residues. CDR3 in amino acids: CASSLAITGEDTGELFF. DNA for the CDR3: TGTGCCAGCAGCTTGGCCATTACAGGGGAGGACACCGGGGAGCTGTTTTTT.

The V call is TRBV21-1, the J call TRBJ2-7; the D call of TRBD2 is as the table states it, not checked on the DNA. TRBV21-1 is assigned pseudogene status. The CDR3 contains 16 residues. CDR3 residues: CAGKSGGQELTYEQYF. The CDR3 region has the DNA TGTGCCGGGAAGAGCGGGGGCCAAGAATTAACCTACGAGCAGTACTTC.

This sequence joins TRBV28 and TRBJ2-3, with D possibly matching TRBD2 (6 bases). Germline V gene sequence: CDR1 MDHEN, CDR2 SYDVKM. Trimming pared 6 bases from V and 4 bases from J, leaving 23 bases between. The CDR3 is made up of 17 amino acids. The CDR3 coding sequence is TGTGCCAGCAGCCTTTGGGGGACTCAACGAGGGGCAGATACGCAGTATTTT. This encodes CASSLWGTQRGADTQYF. The variable domain in full, completed from reference TRBV28 and TRBJ2-3, reads DVKVTQSSRYLVKRTGEKVFLECVQDMDHENMFWYRQDPGLGLRLIYFSYDVKMKEKGDIPEGYSVSREKKERFSLILESASTNQTSMYLCASSLWGTQRGADTQYFGPGTRLTVL.

CDR3: CAISESPLGSETQYF. The DNA for the CDR3 is TGTGCCATCAGTGAGTCGCCACTAGGATCGGAGACCCAGTACTTC. The gene calls are TRBV10-3 and TRBJ2-5, with a possible D match to TRBD2 (5 bases). Germline CDR1 reads ENHRY; CDR2 reads SYGVKD. Trimming stripped 0 bases from V and 5 bases from J, with 13 bases between. The CDR3 extends over 15 amino acids.

This chain joins TRBV9 and TRBJ2-7; 8 nucleotides agree with TRBD2. There are 14 residues in the CDR3. Unmatched junction bases numbered 6, after V lost 4 bases and J lost 3 bases. In germline, CDR1 is SGDLS, CDR2 YYNGEE. The CDR3: CASSPGGAHYEQYF. In DNA, the CDR3 is TGTGCCAGCAGCCCGGGGGGGGCCCACTACGAGCAGTACTTC.

The V call is TRBV5-4, the J call TRBJ2-1; 10 nucleotides match TRBD1. CDR3 length equals 17 residues. The V and J ends lost 0 bases and 6 bases, in that order; junction bases with no gene match: 9. The germline CDR1 and CDR2 sequences are SGHNT and YYREEE (reference sequence). CDR3: CASSLDGTGVPFNEQFF. CDR3 bases: TGTGCCAGCAGCTTGGATGGGACAGGGGTGCCCTTCAATGAGCAGTTCTTC. The variable domain in full, with the rest retrieved from reference TRBV5-4 and TRBJ2-1, is ETGVTQSPTHLIKTRGQQVTLRCSSQSGHNTVSWYQQALGQGPQFIFQYYREEENGRGNFPPRFSGLQFPNYSSELNVNALELDDSALYLCASSLDGTGVPFNEQFFGPGTRLTVL.